This T cell receptor (beta chain) was retrieved from a study of control samples from healthy donors and cancer patients. Trimming left V 5 bases short and J 4 bases short, with 6 bases between. Germline V lookup: CDR1 LNHDA, CDR2 SQIVND (reference sequence). This CDR3 has 12 residues. Assay used: immunoSEQ multiplex PCR; TCRdb lists only in-frame clones, some missing. The table lists some 130,000 clones, roughly 91% of them singletons. The sequencing input was PBMCs. The clonotype was recovered from a man between 45 and 60 years old with head and neck cancer. The chain combines TRBV19 with TRBJ1-5; the D is unclear. CDR3 region: CASSFRNQPQHF. For the CDR3, the DNA is TGTGCCAGTAGTTTCCGGAATCAGCCCCAGCATTTT. Looking up the rest from reference TRBV19 and TRBJ1-5 gives the full variable domain: DGGITQSPKYLFRKEGQNVTLSCEQNLNHDAMYWYRQDPGQGLRLIYYSQIVNDFQKGDIAEGYSVSREKKESFPLTVTSAQKNPTAFYLCASSFRNQPQHFGDGTRLSIL.